This TCR beta chain was documented in a study of shared T cell receptors in the human thymus. Germline V gene sequence: CDR1 SGHDN, CDR2 FVKESK. The length of the CDR3 is 22 residues. With 1 base clipped from V and 1 base from J, the junction kept 15 bases outside the gene matches. Data came from immunoSEQ multiplex PCR; TCRdb stores just in-frame clones and leaves some out. The sample lists hundreds of thousands of clones, 80% to 90% occurring once. These data were likewise used in another study, on human thymus T cells. From that report: Corrective cardiac operations yielded the resected thymus tissue. Within thymic and blood repertoires, V and J gene usage appeared to be biased.

The sequenced sample was thymocytes. This sequence joins TRBV14 and TRBJ2-1, with 14 bases identical to TRBD2. This TCR came from a boy in the first two years of life with a congenital heart defect. In DNA, the CDR3 is TGTGCCAGCAGCCAAGGACCGAACGGGGGACTAGCGGGAGAAGGGTCCTACAATGAGCAGTTCTTC. This codes for CASSQGPNGGLAGEGSYNEQFF.